A single sample is the source of the 26 T cell receptor beta chains below, sequenced in a study. One entry per CDR3 protein results from TCRdb running MiXCR on the RT-PCR reads. The sample has almost 700,000 distinct CDR3 sequences; 13% to 15% are singletons. Sequencing was carried out using memory CD4+ T cells from blood. These receptors all come from a female donor in good health, serving as a healthy control.

There are many counts of this clonotype. The V gene is TRBV29-1, the J gene TRBJ1-1; 9 bases are a match to TRBD1. The germline gives CDR1 SQVTM, CDR2 ANQGSEA. This CDR3 has 12 residues. After removal of 5 bases from V and 6 bases from J, the junction contained 4 bases not matched to a gene. CDR3 sequence: CSVRDRDAEAFF. CDR3 nucleotide sequence: TGCAGCGTTAGGGACAGGGACGCTGAAGCTTTCTTT.

This clonotype was seen more than once but under ten times. This chain links TRBV12-3 or TRBV12-4 with TRBJ2-1; D may correspond to TRBD1 or TRBD2 (5 bases each). Trimming left V 0 bases short and J 5 bases short, with 17 bases between. The CDR3 loop spans 17 amino acids. The CDR3, as DNA: TGTGCCAGCAGTTTAGCCCCCGGGACGGAGTTAAACAATGAGCAGTTCTTC. It codes for CASSLAPGTELNNEQFF.

The table lists this clonotype with many counts. This sequence joins TRBV4-2 and TRBJ1-4, with D perhaps matching TRBD1 (5 bases). Trimming removed 0 bases from V and 7 bases from J, with 15 bases in between. This CDR3 contains 16 residues. Germline V gives CDR1 LGHNA, CDR2 YNFKEQ. In DNA form, the CDR3 reads TGTGCCAGCAGCCAAGATCGGGGGTCTGGGCGTGAAAAACTGTTTTTT. Translation gives CASSQDRGSGREKLFF.

This clonotype was picked up many times. The J gene is TRBJ2-3, the V gene TRBV5-5; D is unclear. Germline CDR1 reads SGHKS; CDR2 reads YYEKEE (reference sequence). CDR3 length equals 12 residues. Trimming left V 4 bases short and J 6 bases short, with 9 bases between. DNA of the CDR3: TGTGCCAGCAGCGCCACCACCGATACGCAGTATTTT. Translation: CASSATTDTQYF.

This clonotype was detected ten times or more. The chain links TRBV5-5 to TRBJ2-1; 13 nucleotides line up with TRBD2. Looked up from germline, CDR1 is SGHKS and CDR2 is YYEKEE (reference sequence). J lost 1 base, V lost 4 bases, and 2 bases had no gene match. The CDR3 has 16 amino acids. Written as DNA, the CDR3 is TGTGCCAGCAGCGCGGGACTAGCGGGATCCTACAATGAGCAGTTCTTC. The encoded protein is CASSAGLAGSYNEQFF.

This clonotype was counted at least ten times. The J gene is TRBJ2-7, the V gene TRBV5-1; D is unresolved. Germline assignment: CDR1 SGHRS and CDR2 YFSETQ. V was shortened by 10 bases and J by 7 bases, with 6 bases between the two germline ends. CDR3 size: 8 residues. DNA of the CDR3: TGCGCCCGGCGGGAGCAGTACTTC. Translation gives CARREQYF.

In its sample, this clonotype was seen a few times. The chain has TRBV11-2 and TRBJ2-7, with 10 nucleotides matching TRBD1. Germline V gives CDR1 SGHAT, CDR2 FQNNGV. The CDR3 loop spans 14 amino acids. Trimming took 7 bases from V and 6 from J; bases not matched to a gene: 9. CDR3 DNA: TGTGCCAGCACCGAGCAGGGACAGGGGCTCGAGCAGTACTTC. This translates into CASTEQGQGLEQYF.

The table lists this clonotype with a few counts. The V call is TRBV5-1, the J call TRBJ1-2; 7 bases fit TRBD1. The V and J ends lost 4 bases and 7 bases, in that order; junction bases with no gene match: 7. The germline gives CDR1 SGHRS, CDR2 YFSETQ. The CDR3 sequence is 13 residues long. This chain's CDR3 is CASSGDSRGGYTF. The CDR3 region has the DNA TGCGCCAGCAGCGGGGACAGCCGAGGTGGCTACACCTTC.

This clonotype was picked up many times. V is TRBV5-6 and J is TRBJ2-2, with 7 bases matching TRBD2. The CDR3 has 16 residues. Per the germline V gene, CDR1 is SGHDT and CDR2 is YYEEEE. Trimming at V came to 4 bases and at J to 6 bases, leaving 12 bases not matched to a gene. The CDR3 here is CASSLTGRGVSGELFF. The CDR3 DNA is TGTGCCAGCAGCCTAACGGGACGGGGGGTCTCCGGGGAGCTGTTTTTT.

This clonotype was observed many times. Written as DNA, the CDR3 is TGCAGTGCGCCCGGGCTAAGTTTGACTGTGGAGTACTTC. Its translation is CSAPGLSLTVEYF. The chain links TRBV20-1 to TRBJ2-7; no definite D call. CDR3 length: 13 residues. The ends were cut back, 6 bases at V and 11 bases at J, with 23 bases in the middle. From germline, CDR1 is DFQATT and CDR2 SNEGSKA (reference sequence).

This clonotype was found a few times. The rearrangement links TRBV11-2 to TRBJ2-1; D remains unclear. Germline CDR1 is SGHAT and CDR2 is FQNNGV. The V and J ends lost 7 bases and 3 bases respectively, with 13 bases between them. The CDR3 length is 14 residues. The DNA for the CDR3 is TGTGCCAGCACCTCCGGGCGGAACTACAATGAGCAGTTCTTC. This encodes CASTSGRNYNEQFF.

This clonotype was recorded many times. The chain is built from TRBV4-3 and TRBJ2-7; no reliable D call. The V gene's germline CDR1 is LGHNA and CDR2 YSLEER. The CDR3 is 16 residues long. V shed 1 base and J shed 0 bases, with 13 bases lying between them. The CDR3 is CASSQAWATSSYEQYF. Written as DNA, the CDR3 is TGCGCCAGCAGCCAAGCGTGGGCGACAAGCTCCTACGAGCAGTACTTC.

This clonotype was recorded a few times. This chain uses TRBV6-2 or TRBV6-3 with TRBJ2-2, with TRBD1 as a possible D gene (6 bases). There are 15 residues in the CDR3. The V gene lost 1 base and the J gene lost 4 bases, with 10 bases spanning the gap. Germline V gene lookup returns CDR1 MNHEY and CDR2 SVGEGT. Here the CDR3 reads CASSYFTGPTGELFF. Written as DNA, the CDR3 is TGTGCCAGCAGTTACTTCACAGGGCCCACCGGGGAGCTGTTTTTT.

The V and J genes are TRBV12-3 or TRBV12-4 and TRBJ1-1, with a possible D match to TRBD1 (6 bases). Trimming took 3 bases from V and 10 from J, leaving 21 bases between them. The CDR3 spans 15 residues. The CDR3 coding sequence is TGTGCCAGCAGTTTTCGTGTGGACAGCCCTCAGGGAGCTTTCTTT. Translation: CASSFRVDSPQGAFF.

The sample holds many counts of this clonotype. The chain recombines TRBV12-3 or TRBV12-4 with TRBJ1-5; D unresolved. The V and J ends lost 5 bases and 7 bases respectively, with 12 bases between them. The CDR3 totals 13 residues. The CDR3 region has the DNA TGTGCCAGCAGTCCGCAGAAGGACCAGCCCCAGCATTTT. Its protein is CASSPQKDQPQHF.

Only a few counts were recorded for this clonotype. CDR3 amino acids: CATTPRTSGFYSYNEQFF. The CDR3 nucleotides are TGTGCCACAACGCCGCGGACTAGCGGGTTCTACTCCTACAATGAGCAGTTCTTC. The genes are TRBV27 and TRBJ2-1; 11 nucleotides align to TRBD2. From germline, CDR1 is MNHEY and CDR2 SMNVEV (reference sequence). The CDR3 spans 18 residues. The junction had 14 bases not matched to a gene; V was cut back by 10 bases and J by 0 bases.

This clonotype was picked up a small number of times. The chain couples TRBV28 to TRBJ1-3; 8 nucleotides match TRBD1. V shed 3 bases, J shed 3 bases, and the junction held 10 bases outside the gene matches. The germline V gene has CDR1 MDHEN and CDR2 SYDVKM. The CDR3 runs 17 residues. CDR3 amino acids: CASSFHSGTGFGNTIYF. Here the CDR3 DNA reads TGTGCCAGCAGTTTCCATTCCGGGACAGGTTTTGGAAACACCATATATTTT.

This clonotype was found a few times. The rearrangement uses TRBV7-9 and TRBJ2-1, with TRBD2 matching 10 bases. CDR1 is SEHNR and CDR2 is FQNEAQ in the germline V gene (reference sequence). V was clipped by 1 base and J by 5 bases; unmatched bases: 8. The CDR3 has 17 residues. In DNA form, the CDR3 reads TGTGCCAGCAGCTTAGTTAAAAGCGGGAGGGCCAACAATGAGCAGTTCTTC. This codes for CASSLVKSGRANNEQFF.

This clonotype came up a few times. The chain links TRBV9 to TRBJ2-1; 12 bases match TRBD1. J was trimmed by 8 bases and V by 0 bases; bases with no gene match: 6. In germline, CDR1 is SGDLS, CDR2 YYNGEE. CDR3 length: 16 amino acids. In DNA form, the CDR3 reads TGTGCCAGCAGCGTAGTTAGAGGGACAGGGGGCGATGAGCAGTTCTTC. It is translated as CASSVVRGTGGDEQFF.

This clonotype was observed a few times. The chain uses TRBV7-9 and TRBJ2-7; the D is unclear. This CDR3 has 14 residues. V was trimmed by 0 bases and J by 2 bases, leaving 8 bases between them. Germline-derived CDR1 and CDR2 are SEHNR and FQNEAQ (reference sequence). The CDR3 here is CASSLATPTYEQYF. The CDR3 nucleotides are TGTGCCAGCAGCTTAGCGACTCCAACCTACGAGCAGTACTTC.

This clonotype was picked up many times. The chain links TRBV5-1 to TRBJ2-3; TRBD1 agrees at 7 bases. V lost 4 bases to trimming and J lost 3 bases; unmatched junction nucleotides: 8. Looked up from germline, CDR1 is SGHRS and CDR2 is YFSETQ. The CDR3 loop spans 15 amino acids. CDR3 loop: CASSGDRAQTDTQYF. CDR3 in DNA: TGCGCCAGCAGCGGGGACAGAGCTCAGACAGATACGCAGTATTTT.

This chain links TRBV28 with TRBJ2-7; TRBD1 matches 7 bases. The J segment lost 3 bases and the V segment lost 5 bases, leaving 7 bases of the junction unmatched. This CDR3 has 14 residues. CDR1 MDHEN and CDR2 SYDVKM come from the germline V gene. The CDR3 region is CASSPGQARYEQYF. The CDR3 bases are TGTGCCAGCAGTCCAGGACAGGCGCGCTACGAGCAGTACTTC.

The chain joins TRBV20-1 to TRBJ2-7; the match to TRBD1 covers 8 bases. CDR1 is DFQATT, CDR2 SNEGSKA, per germline (reference sequence). The CDR3 extends over 13 amino acids. With V trimmed by 2 bases and J by 6 bases, 6 bases remained unmatched. The CDR3 DNA follows: TGCAGTGCTAGAATACGGACAGGGAGCGAGCAGTACTTC. Translating gives CSARIRTGSEQYF.

The CDR3 nucleotides read TGCGCCAGCTCCCGGGGCGCTAGCGGGGGGGAAGAGACCCAGTACTTC. It encodes CASSRGASGGEETQYF. The chain recombines TRBV5-1 with TRBJ2-5; the match to TRBD2 covers 12 bases. CDR1 is SGHRS and CDR2 is YFSETQ in the germline V gene. V lost 7 bases, J lost 3 bases, and 10 bases stayed unmatched. The length of the CDR3 is 16 residues.

About this clonotype itself: A single base separates this from a much larger clone, so it may be a read error. This sequence joins TRBV5-4 and TRBJ2-5; 7 positions match TRBD1. Unmatched junction bases numbered 11, after V lost 5 bases and J lost 4 bases. The CDR3 length is 15 residues. Germline CDR1 and CDR2: SGHNT and YYREEE (reference sequence). CDR3 residues: CASSNGTARGETQYF. The CDR3 nucleotides are TGTGCCAGCAGTAACGGGACAGCAAGGGGAGAGACCCAGTACTTC.

This clonotype was counted only a few times. The genes are TRBV7-8 and TRBJ2-3, with D perhaps given as TRBD1 or TRBD2 (5 bases each). Trimming took off 5 bases at V and 4 bases at J, with 16 bases between the two ends. Germline V gene lookup returns CDR1 SGHVS and CDR2 FQNEAQ. CDR3 length: 15 amino acids. The CDR3 protein is CASSRGPKEADTQYF. As DNA, the CDR3 is TGTGCCAGCAGCCGGGGCCCCAAGGAGGCAGATACGCAGTATTTT.